This record looks at one TCR beta chain sequence and its context. The antigen remains undetermined. The ends lost 1 base at V and 2 bases at J; junction bases unmatched: 7. Germline V gene data show CDR1 as MGHRA and CDR2 as YSYEKL. The CDR3 has 17 amino acids. Only in-frame clones appear in the TCRdb table, and some are missing; sequencing was by immunoSEQ multiplex PCR. Of 15,000 or so clones listed, around 80% are singletons. This sample is part of a study of PD-1 blockade in classical Hodgkin lymphoma. Study-wide results and caveats: In CD4+ cells, TCR diversity went up significantly by C4D1, but in CD8+ cells it did not.

No patient escaped relapse after autologous stem cell transplantation, and brentuximab vedotin exposure varied. The chain couples TRBV4-1 to TRBJ2-1; 8 bases are shared with TRBD2. The source of this sequence is a human donor with classical Hodgkin lymphoma. The starting material was peripheral blood mononuclear cells (PBMCs), obtained at baseline. The CDR3 reads CASSQAPSGGAYNEQFF. The CDR3 region has the DNA TGCGCCAGCAGCCAAGCCCCGTCGGGGGGGGCCTACAATGAGCAGTTCTTC.